These T cell receptor beta chains were read from a single sample in a study of T cells in Graves' hyperthyroidism and ophthalmopathy. TCRdb recomputed calls from the multiplex PCR reads with MiXCR, one row per CDR3 protein. Seen here are about 110,000 distinct CDR3 sequences, 16% observed once, and the top ten hold about 42%. The source material was blood. Receptors were obtained from a woman aged 50 to 65 with Graves' hyperthyroidism. Both conserved end residues are part of each CDR3.

v_gene,j_gene,len,CDR3aa
TRBV6-1,TRBJ1-4,14,CASRRDATNEKLFF
TRBV28,TRBJ2-5,12,CASNRGEETQYF
TRBV29-1,TRBJ2-2,14,CSVEWGYSTGELFF
TRBV6-1,TRBJ2-5,12,CASSHRGETQYF
TRBV27,TRBJ2-7,14,CASSLSTGSYEQYF
TRBV28,TRBJ2-7,16,CASSPQPGLSNYEQYF
TRBV29-1,TRBJ2-5,15,CSVVFWREGRETQYF
TRBV6-1,TRBJ2-1,12,CASSLADNEQFF
TRBV6-2/TRBV6-3,TRBJ1-1,13,CASSYSGGAEAFF
TRBV5-1,TRBJ1-6,16,CASSLGSYSPNSPLHF
TRBV5-8,TRBJ2-7,13,CASSTDRGVEQYF
TRBV7-2,TRBJ2-4,16,CASSLGGTRQSYIQYF
TRBV12-3/TRBV12-4,TRBJ1-5,15,CASRKDGASNQPQHF
TRBV11-2,TRBJ2-7,13,CASSLVRDSMQYF
TRBV5-1,TRBJ1-3,14,CASSGTGVGNTIYF
TRBV6-5,TRBJ2-1,11,CASSYANEQFF
TRBV5-1,TRBJ2-3,15,CASSITAMSTDTQYF
TRBV25-1,TRBJ1-3,14,CASPHPGVGNTIYF
TRBV20-1,TRBJ2-1,15,CSAVTPGTRYNEQFF
TRBV9,TRBJ2-1,14,CASSVALGYSEQFF
TRBV29-1,TRBJ2-1,17,CSVEGTGILAGYNEQFF
TRBV6-1,TRBJ1-3,15,CASRGMVFSGNTIYF
TRBV28,TRBJ2-7,13,CASSRLESYEQYF